This T cell receptor (beta chain) emerged from a study of OX40 agonist ivuxolimab in advanced cancers. Study details: An anti-OX40 (CD134) antibody with agonistic activity, ivuxolimab, was administered to patients. Dose-escalation patients' cancers were hepatocellular carcinoma, melanoma, renal cell or head and neck cancer. Three partial responders included one hepatocellular carcinoma patient and two cutaneous melanoma patients.

Sequencing was performed with immunoSEQ multiplex PCR; in TCRdb, only in-frame clones are kept and a portion is missing. Of around 100,000 clones listed, nearly 90% are singletons. Per germline, CDR1 LNHDA and CDR2 SQIVND (reference sequence). After removal of 9 bases from V and 1 base from J, the junction contained 7 bases not matched to a gene. The CDR3 runs 15 residues. The chain is built from TRBV19 and TRBJ2-2; 8 nucleotides agree with TRBD2. Sequenced here: CD4+ or CD8+ T cells sorted from blood, sampled in a trial of the OX40 agonist ivuxolimab. The TCR originated in an adult with an advanced solid tumor such as melanoma, head and neck, liver or kidney cancer. CDR3 DNA sequence: TGTGCCAGCTACGAAGGGACTAGGAACACCGGGGAGCTGTTTTTT. Encoded protein: CASYEGTRNTGELFF. The complete variable domain, with remaining parts taken from reference TRBV19 and TRBJ2-2, reads DGGITQSPKYLFRKEGQNVTLSCEQNLNHDAMYWYRQDPGQGLRLIYYSQIVNDFQKGDIAEGYSVSREKKESFPLTVTSAQKNPTAFYLCASYEGTRNTGELFFGEGSRLTVL.